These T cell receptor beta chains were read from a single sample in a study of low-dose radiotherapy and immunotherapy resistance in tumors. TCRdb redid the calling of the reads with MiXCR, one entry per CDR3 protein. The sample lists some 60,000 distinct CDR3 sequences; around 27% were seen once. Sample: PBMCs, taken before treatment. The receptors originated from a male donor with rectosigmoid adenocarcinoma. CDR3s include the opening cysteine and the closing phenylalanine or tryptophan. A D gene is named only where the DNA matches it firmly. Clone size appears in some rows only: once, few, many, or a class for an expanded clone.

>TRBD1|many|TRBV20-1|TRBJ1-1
TGCAGTGCTAGGCCAGGGGGCGTATCTGAAGCTTTCTTT
CSARPGGVSEAFF
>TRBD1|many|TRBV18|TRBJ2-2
TGTGCCAGCTCACCACCGGTAGGACAGGGGAACACCGGGGAGCTGTTTTTT
CASSPPVGQGNTGELFF
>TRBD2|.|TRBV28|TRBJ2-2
TGTGCCAGCAGTTCTAGCGGGCACACCGGGGAGCTGTTTTTT
CASSSSGHTGELFF
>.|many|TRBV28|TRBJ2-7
TGTGCCAGCAGTTTAACGACTTCAAACTCCTACGAGCAGTACTTC
CASSLTTSNSYEQYF
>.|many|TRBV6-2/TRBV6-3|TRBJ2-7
TGTGCCAGCAGTGATTTGTGGAAATCTCTCTACGAGCAGTACTTC
CASSDLWKSLYEQYF
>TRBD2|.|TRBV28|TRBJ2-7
TGTGCCAGCAGCCTAGCGGGAGGGCCGGATGAGCAGTACTTC
CASSLAGGPDEQYF
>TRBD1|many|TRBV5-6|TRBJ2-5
TGTGCCAGCAGGGAGACAGGGGACCCAAAAGAGACCCAGTACTTC
CASRETGDPKETQYF
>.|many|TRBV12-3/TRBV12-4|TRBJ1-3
TGTGCCAGCAGTTTAGGGGTTCGGAACAGCTCTGGAAACACCATATATTTT
CASSLGVRNSSGNTIYF
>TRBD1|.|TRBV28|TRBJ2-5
TGTGCCAGCAGTTTATCCGGGACAGAGGCCCTCGGGGAGACCCAGTGCTTC
CASSLSGTEALGETQCF
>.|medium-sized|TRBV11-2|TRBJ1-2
TGTGCCAGCAGCTCCCTAACAGGGAGGGATGGCTACACCTTC
CASSSLTGRDGYTF
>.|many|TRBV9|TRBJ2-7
TGTGCCAGCAGCGTAGGGCGGGCCCCCCAATACGAGCAGTACTTC
CASSVGRAPQYEQYF
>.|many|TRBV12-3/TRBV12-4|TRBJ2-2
TGTGCCAGCAGTACGAACACCGGGGAGCTGTTTTTT
CASSTNTGELFF
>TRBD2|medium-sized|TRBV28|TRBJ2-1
TGTGCCAGCAGTTCCCTCTCCCTAGGGAGGGATGAGCAGTTCTTC
CASSSLSLGRDEQFF
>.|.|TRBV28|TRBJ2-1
TGTGCCAGCAGTTTACGGAACCCCCATGAGCAGTTCTTC
CASSLRNPHEQFF
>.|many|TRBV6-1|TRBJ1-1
TGTGCCAGCAGGCCGAATCAAGATCCAGGAGCTTTCTTT
CASRPNQDPGAFF
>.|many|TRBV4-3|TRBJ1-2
TGCGCCAGCAGCCGTCGGGCGGTCGCAATGGATGGCTACACCTTC
CASSRRAVAMDGYTF
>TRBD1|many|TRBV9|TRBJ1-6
TGTGCCAGCAGCGCGGGGGGGACAGGGTATAATTCACCCCTCCACTTT
CASSAGGTGYNSPLHF
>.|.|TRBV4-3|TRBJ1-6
TGCGCCAGCAGCCAAGAGATCTCCGGCCGGGGGCCACCCCTCCACTTT
CASSQEISGRGPPLHF
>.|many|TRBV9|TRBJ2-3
TGTGCCAGCAGCCCTGTAGGAACAGATACGCAGTATTTT
CASSPVGTDTQYF
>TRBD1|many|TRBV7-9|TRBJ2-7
TGTGCCAGCAAGCTAGGGGCAGGGGGTCCAAACGAGCAGTACTTC
CASKLGAGGPNEQYF
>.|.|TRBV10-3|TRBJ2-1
TGTGCCATCAGTGAGCAAACTAGCCAAGATGAGCAGTTCTTC
CAISEQTSQDEQFF
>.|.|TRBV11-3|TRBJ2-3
TGTGCCAGCAGCTATCATGGCACAGATACGCAGTATTTT
CASSYHGTDTQYF
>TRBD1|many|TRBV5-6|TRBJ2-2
TGTGCCAGCAGCTTTTGGACAGGGATCACCGGGGAGCTGTTTTTT
CASSFWTGITGELFF
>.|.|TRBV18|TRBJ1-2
TGTGCCAGCTCACCTAGGGAGGGTGACTATGGCTACACCTTC
CASSPREGDYGYTF
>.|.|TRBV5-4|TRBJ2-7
TGTGCCAGCAGCTTGGGGGACTCATTTTACGAGCAGTACTTC
CASSLGDSFYEQYF
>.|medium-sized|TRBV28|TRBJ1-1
TGTGCCAGCAGCGGCCAAAGGGAGCACCCGGGACTCAAGGCTGAAGCTTTCTTT
CASSGQREHPGLKAEAFF
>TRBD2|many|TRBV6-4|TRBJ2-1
TGTGCCAGCAGTGACACTAGCGGGGGAGGAGATGAGCAGTTCTTC
CASSDTSGGGDEQFF
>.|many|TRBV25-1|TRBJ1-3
TGTGCCAGCAGCATGATCTCTGGAAACACCATATATTTT
CASSMISGNTIYF
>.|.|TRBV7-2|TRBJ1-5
TGTGCCAGCAGCTTGGGTCTGGGTGTTAATAGCAATCAGCCCCAGCATTTT
CASSLGLGVNSNQPQHF
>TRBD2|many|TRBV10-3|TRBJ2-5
TGTGCCATCAGTGAGTCGATCGGCCTAGCGGGCCAAGAGACCCAGTACTTC
CAISESIGLAGQETQYF
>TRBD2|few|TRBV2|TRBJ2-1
TGTGCCAGCAGTGCCCGACTAGCGAAAGAGCAGTTCTTC
CASSARLAKEQFF
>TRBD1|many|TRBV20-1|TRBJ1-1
TGCAGTGCGAGAGGACAGGATCGCACTGAAGCTTTCTTT
CSARGQDRTEAFF
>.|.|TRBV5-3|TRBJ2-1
TGTGCCAGCAGCTTATATCTATCTGGTAATGAGCAGTTCTTC
CASSLYLSGNEQFF
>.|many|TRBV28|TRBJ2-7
TGTGCCAGCGGCCAGGATCGCTACGAGCAGTACTTC
CASGQDRYEQYF
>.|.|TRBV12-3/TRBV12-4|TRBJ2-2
TGTGCCAGCAGTTGGGGAGGTGCGAACACCGGGGAGCTGTTTTTT
CASSWGGANTGELFF
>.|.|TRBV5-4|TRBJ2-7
TGTGCCAGCAGCTTGGTAGCGTCCTACGAGCAGTACTTC
CASSLVASYEQYF
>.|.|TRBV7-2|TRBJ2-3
TGTGCCAGCAGCCCCCTGGGGTTCGGTCTAGATACGCAGTATTTT
CASSPLGFGLDTQYF
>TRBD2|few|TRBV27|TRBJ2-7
TGTGCCAGCGGCGGGAGAGAGCAGTACTTC
CASGGREQYF
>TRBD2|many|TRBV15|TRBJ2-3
TGTGCCACCAGCAGAGATCTGGCGGCCGGGGGGACAGATACGCAGTATTTT
CATSRDLAAGGTDTQYF
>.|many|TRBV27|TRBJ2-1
TGTGCCAGCAGCCTGACTCGTATCTCCTACAATGAGCAGTTCTTC
CASSLTRISYNEQFF
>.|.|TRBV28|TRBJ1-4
TGCGCCAGCGGCACGGGGTTGGGTGAAAAACTGTTTTTT
CASGTGLGEKLFF
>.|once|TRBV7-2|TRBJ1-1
TGTGCCAGCAGCCGTACGGGGGGCGGCACTGAAGCTCTCTTT
CASSRTGGGTEALF
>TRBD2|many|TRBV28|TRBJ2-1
TGTGCCAGCAGTTTGCCGAGCGGGAGCAACAATGAGCAGTTCTTC
CASSLPSGSNNEQFF
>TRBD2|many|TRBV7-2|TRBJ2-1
TGTGCCAGCAGCTCCCCACTAGCGGGGCTCCAACTCAATGAGCAGTTCTTC
CASSSPLAGLQLNEQFF
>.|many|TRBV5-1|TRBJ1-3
TGCGCCAGCAGCTTGGGAGGACAATCTGGAAACACCATATATTTT
CASSLGGQSGNTIYF